The rows below give T cell receptor beta chains drawn from one sample of a study of shared clonotypes between healthy human individuals. Clones were sequenced by immunoSEQ multiplex PCR, and TCRdb holds only the in-frame ones, with some missing. The sample shows approximately 1,000,000 clones, 75% to 85% of them seen only once. Material: memory CD4+ T cells from PBMCs. All receptors derive from a man between 18 and 29 years old in good health. Some clones in this sample may be carry-over from other donors' samples. Both conserved end residues are part of each CDR3. Part of the rows lack a size; the others show once, few, many or a class for expanded clones.

>TRBV9|-|TRBJ1-1
CASSANYRGTEAFF
>TRBV28|few|TRBJ1-2
CASSLRQPYGYTF
>TRBV9|-|TRBJ1-5
CASSVQGGQPQHF
>TRBV29-1|once|TRBJ2-2
CSGYRGVNTGELFF
>TRBV29-1|few|TRBJ1-1
CSGTEQANTEAFF
>TRBV18|once|TRBJ1-6
CASSRSGTGGDSPLHF
>TRBV6-5|-|TRBJ2-1
CASGGSAYNEQFF
>TRBV7-9|-|TRBJ2-7
CASSPGGSKAFYEQYF
>TRBV2|-|TRBJ2-1
CASSRAGGPYNEQFF
>TRBV25-1|-|TRBJ1-6
CASSATGYSPLHF
>TRBV5-1|once|TRBJ2-2
CASSPEGLATGELFF
>TRBV6-5|-|TRBJ2-7
CASSYPAGGKEQYF
>TRBV5-4|-|TRBJ2-5
CASSPDRQGPQGTQYF
>TRBV6-5|-|TRBJ2-6
CASSYSVPGANVLTF
>TRBV7-9|few|TRBJ1-2
CASSLWDYGYTF
>TRBV5-1|-|TRBJ2-7
CASSSLADYEQYF
>TRBV7-2|few|TRBJ2-1
CASSLSAGKNNEQFF
>TRBV19|-|TRBJ1-4
CASTNRARATNEKLFF
>TRBV11-2|-|TRBJ2-4
CASSVGVQNIQYF
>TRBV4-3|-|TRBJ2-6
CASTSGGAGANVLTF
>TRBV29-1|-|TRBJ2-2
CSVSAGRGGELFF
>TRBV25-1|-|TRBJ2-1
CASSLTQGLGINEQFF
>TRBV6-1|-|TRBJ1-1
CASSERVGNTEAFF
>TRBV4-2|-|TRBJ2-1
CASSQEGLAGVYNEQFF
>TRBV5-1|-|TRBJ1-1
CASSFPGGTEAFF
>TRBV5-1|-|TRBJ2-6
CASIQRPGAGANVLTF
>TRBV28|-|TRBJ1-2
CASNEDRGLSCF
>TRBV9|-|TRBJ1-3
CASSVVPRGGTDRNTIYF
>TRBV7-9|-|TRBJ2-1
CASSLGSLANEQFF
>TRBV7-3|-|TRBJ2-5
CASSPGPRQETQYF
>TRBV2|-|TRBJ2-7
CASSTGQGPYEQYF
>TRBV7-8|-|TRBJ2-7
CASSFSLVYEQYF
>TRBV6-1|-|TRBJ1-6
CASSEIGIYNSPLHF
>TRBV28|-|TRBJ2-2
CASSPGLGGGRTGELFF
>TRBV5-4|-|TRBJ2-6
CASNRLAGGTGANVLTF
>TRBV6-5|-|TRBJ2-5
CASRQTGVGQTQYF
>TRBV5-6|-|TRBJ2-7
CASSSAGTGIPYEQYF
>TRBV21-1|-|TRBJ2-7
CASSRPRLYEQYF
>TRBV27|-|TRBJ1-1
CASSLSTGQGAPEAFF
>TRBV28|-|TRBJ2-7
CASSLPGYEQYF
>TRBV5-4|-|TRBJ2-5
CASSLGGQRKLETQYF
>TRBV5-1|-|TRBJ2-2
CASSGDSFANTGELFF
>TRBV5-4|few|TRBJ1-1
CASSLGGRDPNTEAFF
>TRBV28|-|TRBJ2-7
CASSGRRMYEQYF
>TRBV4-2|-|TRBJ2-6
CASSQEGTSGRAGANVLTF
>TRBV4-3|-|TRBJ2-4
CASSLSAAKNIQYF
>TRBV4-3|-|TRBJ2-3
CASSYLAGGPVQQYF
>TRBV5-1|-|TRBJ1-4
CASSLAGVLSGKLFF
>TRBV11-2|-|TRBJ2-5
CASGPAGGFGFGETQYF
>TRBV5-1|-|TRBJ2-3
CASRLQESSSTDTQYF
>TRBV21-1|-|TRBJ2-7
CASSTRPGYEQYF
>TRBV7-3|-|TRBJ2-1
CASSLGRENEQFF
>TRBV7-9|-|TRBJ2-7
CASSLEPVGSYEQYF
>TRBV15|few|TRBJ1-5
CATSRDTGFINQPQHF
>TRBV2|-|TRBJ2-7
CASRGTFSVYEQYF
>TRBV11-2|-|TRBJ2-7
CASSSGLGTPYEQYF
>TRBV27|-|TRBJ1-4
CASSVNRGREKLFF
>TRBV11-2|-|TRBJ2-6
CASSFHRGPLSGANVLTF